The rows below give T cell receptor beta chains drawn from one sample of a study of control samples from healthy donors and cancer patients. Only in-frame clones appear in the TCRdb table, and some are missing; sequencing was by immunoSEQ multiplex PCR. Of under 200,000 clones listed, roughly 88% are singletons. The sequenced material came from blood. The source is a woman aged 25 to 39 in good health. Both conserved end residues are part of each CDR3. The D gene is left open where the match is weak. The size field is filled for only some rows; it gives once, few, many or a size class.

TRBV6-5	TRBJ2-7	TRBD2	-	TGTGCCAGCAGTTACCGCACGGGGGGTGACGAGCAGTACTTC	CASSYRTGGDEQYF
TRBV14	TRBJ2-3	-	-	TGTGCCAGCAGCCCGAATGGGGGGCACCTCACAGATACGCAGTATTTT	CASSPNGGHLTDTQYF
TRBV2	TRBJ1-5	TRBD1	-	TGTGCCAGCAGGGGGACAGGGGGGCAGCCCCAGCATTTT	CASRGTGGQPQHF
TRBV6-4	TRBJ2-2	-	-	TGTGCCAGCAGTGACTCGAAGGCCGGGGAGCTGTTTTTT	CASSDSKAGELFF
TRBV5-1	TRBJ2-1	-	-	TGCGCCAGCAGCTTGTGGGACGGCGAGTACAATGAGCAGTTCTTC	CASSLWDGEYNEQFF
TRBV28	TRBJ1-5	-	-	TGTGCCAGCAGTTTTCCGGGGGCTGGGCAGCCCCAGCATTTT	CASSFPGAGQPQHF
TRBV10-2	TRBJ1-6	-	-	TGCGCCAGCAGTGAGTCTGGGACGGGGAATTCACCCCTCCACTTT	CASSESGTGNSPLHF
TRBV6-5	TRBJ2-1	-	-	TGTGCCAGCAGGGGGACGTCGGACACCTACAATGAGCAGTTCTTC	CASRGTSDTYNEQFF
TRBV11-2	TRBJ2-7	-	-	TGTGCCAGCAGCTTAGGGGACTTCTACGAGCAGTACTTC	CASSLGDFYEQYF
TRBV4-1	TRBJ1-5	-	-	TGCGCCAGCAGCCAAGGGGGGGGTCAGCCCCAGCATTTT	CASSQGGGQPQHF
TRBV3-1/TRBV3-2	TRBJ2-5	TRBD2	-	TGTGCCAGCAGCCAAGATAGAGGTAGCGGGGGGCCCGAAGAGACCCAGTACTTC	CASSQDRGSGGPEETQYF
TRBV7-9	TRBJ2-3	TRBD2	-	TGTGCCAGCTTCCCGGGAGGAACAGATACGCAGTATTTT	CASFPGGTDTQYF
TRBV6-5	TRBJ1-2	-	few	TGTGCCAGCAGTTACGCCGGGGGGGGCTACACCTTC	CASSYAGGGYTF
TRBV4-1	TRBJ2-1	-	-	TGCGCCAGCAGCCAAGAGGTGGACCGTGAGCAGTTCTTC	CASSQEVDREQFF
TRBV3-1/TRBV3-2	TRBJ2-4	TRBD1	once	TGTGCCAGCAGCCAAGATACTACAGGGGGGAACATTCAGTACTTC	CASSQDTTGGNIQYF
TRBV5-4	TRBJ2-3	-	-	TGTGCCAGCAGCGCCAGGGTGACCCCCGCAGATACGCAGTATTTT	CASSARVTPADTQYF
TRBV29-1	TRBJ2-2	-	-	TGCAGCGTCGAGTCCGGGACACTTAACACCGGGGAGCTGTTTTTT	CSVESGTLNTGELFF
TRBV19	TRBJ1-1	TRBD1	-	TGTGCCAGTATCCAGGGGGCGCGAACTGAAGCTTTCTTT	CASIQGARTEAFF
TRBV11-2	TRBJ2-1	TRBD1	-	TGTGCCAGCAGCTTAGGACAGGGTACGGGGAATGAGCAGTTCTTC	CASSLGQGTGNEQFF
TRBV25-1	TRBJ2-7	-	-	TGTGCCAGCAGTATCTACTACGAGCAGTACTTC	CASSIYYEQYF
TRBV27	TRBJ2-1	-	-	TGTGCCAGCAGTCTCCTCCTCGGGGGAGTGGGGAATGAGCAGTTCTTC	CASSLLLGGVGNEQFF
TRBV18	TRBJ2-1	-	-	TGTGCCAGCTCACCGACCATAGCCGGGAGCAATGAGCAGTTCTTC	CASSPTIAGSNEQFF
TRBV2	TRBJ2-7	-	-	TGTGCCAGCATTATTCGGGGTTTGGGGGTTTACGAGCAGTACTTC	CASIIRGLGVYEQYF
TRBV4-1	TRBJ1-1	-	-	TGCGCCAGCAGCCGCAGCCCTCTGAACACTGAAGCTTTCTTT	CASSRSPLNTEAFF
TRBV6-6	TRBJ1-1	-	-	TGTGCCAGCAGTTACGGAGGGAGGACTGAAGCTTTCTTT	CASSYGGRTEAFF
TRBV5-4	TRBJ2-7	-	-	TGTGCCAGCAGCCTTGATCACTACGAGCAGTACTTC	CASSLDHYEQYF
TRBV9	TRBJ1-6	-	-	TGTGCCAGCCAGGCCGGACAGTTCGATTCACCCCTCCACTTT	CASQAGQFDSPLHF
TRBV4-1	TRBJ2-2	TRBD2	-	TGCGCCAGCAGCCTAGGACTCGCGGGGGGCACCGGGGAGCTGTTTTTT	CASSLGLAGGTGELFF
TRBV24-1	TRBJ1-2	-	-	TGTGCCACCAGTAGAGAGGGCTACACCTTC	CATSREGYTF
TRBV27	TRBJ2-4	-	-	TGTGCCAGCAGTTTATCGGGGGTTGCGGCCCGAAGGGACATTCAGTACTTC	CASSLSGVAARRDIQYF
TRBV6-1	TRBJ2-1	-	-	TGTGCCAGCAGTGGACCACGGTGGAGCTCCTACAATGAGCAGTTCTTC	CASSGPRWSSYNEQFF
TRBV4-1	TRBJ2-7	TRBD2	-	TGCGCCAGCAGCCCACGGACTAGCGGGAGGGGCGAGCAGTACTTC	CASSPRTSGRGEQYF
TRBV9	TRBJ1-2	-	-	TGTGCCAGCAGCGCAGGGACTGTACCCGTTGGCTACACCTTC	CASSAGTVPVGYTF
TRBV6-1	TRBJ1-2	-	-	TGTGCCAGCAGTGCACTTACGTTAGCGGTCAAGACGAACTATGGCTACACCTTC	CASSALTLAVKTNYGYTF
TRBV7-9	TRBJ2-7	-	-	TGTGCCAGCAGCATCTATGTGGGGGGACAGACGTACGAGCAGTACTTC	CASSIYVGGQTYEQYF
TRBV3-1/TRBV3-2	TRBJ2-7	TRBD1	-	TGTGCCAGCAGCCCGACAGGGGGGTACGAGCAGTACTTC	CASSPTGGYEQYF
TRBV6-5	TRBJ2-3	-	-	TGTGCCAGCACAGGCAGTGCAGATACGCAGTATTTT	CASTGSADTQYF
TRBV2	TRBJ2-2	-	-	TGTGCCAGCAGTGGCCGGGGGAGTAACACCGGGGAGCTGTTTTTT	CASSGRGSNTGELFF
TRBV2	TRBJ2-7	TRBD1	-	TGTGCCAGCAGAGCGACAGGGACAGTCGAGCAGTACTTC	CASRATGTVEQYF
TRBV29-1	TRBJ1-2	-	-	TGCAGCGTCGTGCCGCAGGGGCACTATGGCTACACCTTC	CSVVPQGHYGYTF